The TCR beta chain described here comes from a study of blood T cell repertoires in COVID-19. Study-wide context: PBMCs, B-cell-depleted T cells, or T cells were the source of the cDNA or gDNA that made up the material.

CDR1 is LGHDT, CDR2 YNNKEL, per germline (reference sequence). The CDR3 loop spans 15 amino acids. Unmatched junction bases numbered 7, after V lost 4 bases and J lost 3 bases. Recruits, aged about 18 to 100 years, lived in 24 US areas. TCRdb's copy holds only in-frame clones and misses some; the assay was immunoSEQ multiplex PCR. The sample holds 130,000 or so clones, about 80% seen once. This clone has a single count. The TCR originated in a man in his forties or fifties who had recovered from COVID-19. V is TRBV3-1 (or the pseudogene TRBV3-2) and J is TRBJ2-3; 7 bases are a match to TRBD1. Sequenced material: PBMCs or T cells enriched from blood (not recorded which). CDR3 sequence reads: CASSPRQGVTDTQYF. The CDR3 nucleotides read TGTGCCAGCAGCCCCCGACAGGGTGTAACAGATACGCAGTATTTT.